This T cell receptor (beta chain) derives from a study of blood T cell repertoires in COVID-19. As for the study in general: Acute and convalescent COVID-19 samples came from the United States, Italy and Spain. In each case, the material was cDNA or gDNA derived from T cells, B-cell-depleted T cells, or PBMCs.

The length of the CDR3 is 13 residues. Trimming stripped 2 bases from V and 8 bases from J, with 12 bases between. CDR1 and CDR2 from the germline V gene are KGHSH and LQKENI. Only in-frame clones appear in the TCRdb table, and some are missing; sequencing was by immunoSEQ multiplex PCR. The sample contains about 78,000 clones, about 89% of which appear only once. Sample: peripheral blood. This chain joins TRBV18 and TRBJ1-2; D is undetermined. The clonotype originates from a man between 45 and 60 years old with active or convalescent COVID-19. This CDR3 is CASSPILREGYTF. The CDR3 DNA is TGTGCCAGCTCACCAATTTTGCGGGAAGGCTACACCTTC.